What follows are 5 T cell receptor beta chains derived from one specimen sequenced in a study of cytomegalovirus exposure and HLA in healthy donors (dated by TCRdb to the late 2010s). The library was produced with the immunoSEQ multiplex PCR assay. For the multiplex PCR, a mixture combining 60 forward primers for TCR Vbeta segments and 13 reverse primers for TCR Jbeta segments was used. Entries here come from immuneACCESS through TCRdb and include only in-frame sequences with V and J called. Some clones fail to appear in such tables; in the studies checked, an unresolved V gene covers under half of the shortfall, and the cause of the remainder is unknown. For this sample the table gives approximately 190,000 clones, of which around four fifths were detected only once. The top ten clonotypes cover about 2.6% of the sample. The sample taken for sequencing was PBMCs. Receptors originate from a woman aged 50 to 60 in good health and CMV-seropositive.

This rearrangement joins TRBV5-1 to TRBJ1-3, with D possibly being TRBD1 (5 bases). The CDR3 contains 14 residues. Deletions cut 5 bases from V and 6 bases from J, with 15 bases between. The germline V gene has CDR1 SGHRS and CDR2 YFSETQ. This chain's CDR3 is CASRGGPTENTIYF. The CDR3 nucleotides read TGCGCCAGCAGGGGGGGACCCACAGAAAACACCATATATTTT. Drawing the rest from reference TRBV5-1 and TRBJ1-3, the complete variable domain is KAGVTQTPRYLIKTRGQQVTLSCSPISGHRSVSWYQQTPGQGLQFLFEYFSETQRNKGNFPGRFSGRQFSNSRSEMNVSTLELGDSALYLCASRGGPTENTIYFGEGSWLTVV.

The rearrangement joins TRBV6-1 to TRBJ2-3; D might be TRBD1 (6 bases). Trimming took off 6 bases at V and 4 bases at J, with 17 bases between the two ends. This CDR3 has 15 residues. CDR1 MNHNS and CDR2 SASEGT come from the germline V gene. CDR3 residues: CASSSGQSWADTQYF. CDR3 in DNA: TGTGCCAGCAGCTCCGGACAGTCTTGGGCAGATACGCAGTATTTT.

The chain uses TRBV7-9 and TRBJ2-2, with D tentatively TRBD2 (7 bases). V gave up 0 bases and J gave up 6 bases, with 11 bases separating them. Per germline, CDR1 SEHNR and CDR2 FQNEAQ (reference sequence). The CDR3 is 15 amino acids. The CDR3 protein is CASSLAGGPAGELFF. The CDR3 bases are TGTGCCAGCAGCTTAGCGGGGGGGCCAGCCGGGGAGCTGTTTTTT.

In its sample, this clone was seen once. The chain joins TRBV5-8 to TRBJ1-2; 8 positions match TRBD1. CDR1 and CDR2 (germline): SGHTS, YDEGEE. The ends lost 0 bases at V and 8 bases at J; junction bases unmatched: 6. The CDR3 loop spans 14 amino acids. DNA for the CDR3: TGTGCCAGCAGCTTGGACAGGGGGTTCGGCGGCTACACCTTC. It specifies CASSLDRGFGGYTF.

CDR3 DNA: TGCAGTGCGACAGTAGATCAGCCCCAGCATTTT. As protein: CSATVDQPQHF. The chain combines TRBV20-1 with TRBJ1-5, with D perhaps TRBD1 (5 bases). With 6 bases removed from V and 5 bases from J, the gap between germline ends came to 8 bases. This CDR3 comprises 11 residues. The germline gives CDR1 DFQATT, CDR2 SNEGSKA (reference sequence).